These 22 T cell receptor beta chains originate from one sample sequenced in a study of shared clonotypes between healthy human individuals. This table comes from immunoSEQ multiplex PCR, and its TCRdb copy is limited to in-frame clones, with some not included. The data hold about 1,800,000 clones, with around 96% observed a single time. Terminally differentiated effector memory CD45RA+ cells were excluded from the naive CD8 cells, which were CD45RO-negative and positively selected for CCR7. Sequenced material: naive CD8+ T cells sorted from blood. These receptors originate from a man younger than 30 in good health.

This sequence joins TRBV10-3 and TRBJ2-7; no definite D call. This CDR3 has 12 amino acids. Trimming took off 11 bases at V and 0 bases at J, with 11 bases between the two ends. The V gene's germline CDR1 is ENHRY and CDR2 SYGVKD. The CDR3 bases are TGTGCCTCCCAGGACCCCTCCTACGAGCAGTACTTC. Translating it yields CASQDPSYEQYF.

This clone was found once. J is TRBJ2-6 and V is TRBV28; D is ambiguous. CDR3 length: 15 residues. Germline loops: CDR1 MDHEN, CDR2 SYDVKM. The germline V and J ends were trimmed by 6 bases and 0 bases, with 9 bases remaining between them. CDR3 bases: TGTGCCAGCAGCACCGAAGACTCTGGGGCCAACGTCCTGACTTTC. Its translation: CASSTEDSGANVLTF.

V usage is TRBV4-1 and J usage is TRBJ2-7; 13 bases align to TRBD2. The germline V gene encodes CDR1 MGHRA and CDR2 YSYEKL. J was trimmed by 5 bases and V by 4 bases; bases with no gene match: 5. This CDR3 region has 15 residues. The CDR3 DNA is TGCGCCAGCAGCCGGGGGACTAGCGGGACCAACGAGCAGTACTTC. Amino acids: CASSRGTSGTNEQYF.

The gene calls are TRBV10-2 and TRBJ2-7, with 7 bases matching TRBD1. With V trimmed by 7 bases and J by 2 bases, 5 bases remained unmatched. CDR3 length equals 13 residues. From germline, CDR1 is WSHSY and CDR2 SAAADI. The CDR3 protein is CASTWDSTYEQYF. In nucleotides, the CDR3 is TGCGCCAGCACTTGGGACAGCACCTACGAGCAGTACTTC.

This clone was detected only a few times. The same CDR3 also results from other DNA sequences found in this sample. J is TRBJ1-1 and V is TRBV7-9, with TRBD1 matching 7 bases. V lost 5 bases, J lost 6 bases, and 3 bases stayed unmatched. This CDR3 comprises 12 residues. Germline V CDR1 and CDR2: SEHNR, FQNEAQ (reference sequence). Here the CDR3 reads CASSLGTAEAFF. CDR3 bases: TGTGCCAGCAGCCTCGGGACAGCTGAAGCTTTCTTT. The variable domain in full, with the rest retrieved from reference TRBV7-9 and TRBJ1-1, is DTGVSQNPRHKITKRGQNVTFRCDPISEHNRLYWYRQTLGQGPEFLTYFQNEAQLEKSRLLSDRFSAERPKGSFSTLEIQRTEQGDSAMYLCASSLGTAEAFFGQGTRLTVV.

The J gene is TRBJ2-3, the V gene TRBV5-5; 14 nucleotides line up with TRBD2. Germline V CDR1 and CDR2: SGHKS, YYEKEE (reference sequence). The V segment lost 4 bases and the J segment 0 bases; nucleotides outside the gene matches: 10. The CDR3 covers 19 residues. CDR3 bases: TGTGCCAGCAGCGCGGGACTAGCGGGGGCCAGGGTTAGCACAGATACGCAGTATTTT. Translated: CASSAGLAGARVSTDTQYF.

Details on this clone: The junction departs from the called germline gene at one end, perhaps through a read error. The chain joins TRBV27 to TRBJ1-5, with a possible D match to TRBD1 (5 bases). The CDR3 has 14 residues. Germline V gene data show CDR1 as MNHEY and CDR2 as SMNVEV (reference sequence). The CDR3 DNA reads as TGTGCCAGCAGTTTCGGGGGTAGCGATCAGCCCCAGCATTTT. Encoded protein: CASSFGGSDQPQHF.

The chain recombines TRBV13 with TRBJ1-1, with 9 bases identical to TRBD1. Germline V gives CDR1 PRHDT, CDR2 FYEKMQ (reference sequence). After removal of 4 bases from V and 5 bases from J, the junction contained 5 bases not matched to a gene. The length of the CDR3 is 14 residues. The CDR3 spells CASSSQTGGTEAFF. CDR3 nucleotides: TGTGCCAGCAGCTCACAGACAGGGGGAACTGAAGCTTTCTTT.

J is TRBJ2-7 and V is TRBV27; tentatively, D is TRBD1 (7 bases). Germline loops: CDR1 MNHEY, CDR2 SMNVEV (reference sequence). V lost 5 bases and J lost 5, with 28 bases in between. This CDR3 has 18 amino acids. DNA for the CDR3: TGTGCCAGCAGTCCGCTCCTTTCCCCCAGGGGGGTTATGGACGAGCAGTACTTC. It codes for CASSPLLSPRGVMDEQYF.

This rearrangement joins TRBV7-9 to TRBJ1-1; TRBD1 agrees at 7 bases. J was trimmed by 2 bases and V by 5 bases; bases with no gene match: 5. The CDR3 has 14 amino acids. The germline V gene encodes CDR1 SEHNR and CDR2 FQNEAQ (reference sequence). CDR3 sequence reads: CASSQRQGNTEAFF. CDR3 DNA: TGTGCCAGCAGCCAAAGACAGGGAAACACTGAAGCTTTCTTT.

The DNA of the CDR3 is TGTGCCAGCAGTGAAACGGGACAGGGGCCTAATTCACCCCTCCACTTT. Protein product: CASSETGQGPNSPLHF. This chain uses TRBV25-1 with TRBJ1-6, with 10 bases fitting TRBD1. This CDR3 has 16 amino acids. V lost 2 bases to trimming and J lost 6 bases; unmatched junction nucleotides: 4. CDR1 and CDR2 from the germline V gene are MGHDK and SYGVNS.

This rearrangement joins TRBV7-9 to TRBJ2-5, with TRBD2 matching 7 bases. The CDR3 spans 17 residues. The ends lost 6 bases at V and 0 bases at J; junction bases unmatched: 13. CDR1 and CDR2 (germline): SEHNR, FQNEAQ (reference sequence). The CDR3 here is CASSFAAGWGYQETQYF. As DNA, the CDR3 is TGTGCCAGCAGTTTCGCAGCGGGGTGGGGGTACCAAGAGACCCAGTACTTC. The complete variable domain, with remaining parts taken from reference TRBV7-9 and TRBJ2-5, reads DTGVSQNPRHKITKRGQNVTFRCDPISEHNRLYWYRQTLGQGPEFLTYFQNEAQLEKSRLLSDRFSAERPKGSFSTLEIQRTEQGDSAMYLCASSFAAGWGYQETQYFGPGTRLLVL.

The chain carries TRBV5-3 and TRBJ2-2, with D maybe TRBD1 (5 bases). TRBV5-3 is recorded as an ORF, its role being uncertain. The CDR3 consists of 17 residues. Between the trimmed V and J ends, which lost 0 bases and 2 bases, there was a span of 14 bases. The CDR3 here is CARSLDSPTVNTGELFF. The CDR3 DNA sequence: TGTGCCAGAAGCTTGGACAGCCCGACAGTTAACACCGGGGAGCTGTTTTTT.

The chain recombines TRBV27 with TRBJ2-1, with 7 bases lining up with TRBD2. V shed 0 bases, J shed 4 bases, and the junction held 6 bases outside the gene matches. The germline CDR1 and CDR2 sequences are MNHEY and SMNVEV (reference sequence). The CDR3 consists of 16 residues. The CDR3 DNA follows: TGTGCCAGCAGTTTATCAACCGGGACTAAGTACAATGAGCAGTTCTTC. Encoded protein: CASSLSTGTKYNEQFF.

This chain joins TRBV7-9 and TRBJ2-7, with TRBD1 matching 7 bases. This CDR3 contains 13 residues. Germline assignment: CDR1 SEHNR and CDR2 FQNEAQ (reference sequence). The V segment lost 4 bases and the J segment 5 bases; nucleotides outside the gene matches: 5. The CDR3 coding sequence is TGTGCCAGCAGCTCCCCAGGGGGAGACGAGCAGTACTTC. Its protein is CASSSPGGDEQYF.

The chain couples TRBV6-1 to TRBJ2-1; D is undetermined. Germline CDR1 and CDR2: MNHNS and SASEGT. This CDR3 comprises 11 residues. The V end was cut by 8 bases, the J end by 2 bases, with 4 bases between. The CDR3: CASGTYNEQFF. The CDR3 nucleotides are TGTGCCAGCGGGACCTACAATGAGCAGTTCTTC.

As DNA, the CDR3 is TGTGCCAGCAGCCAAGAGGGTACCGGGGGGGCCGGTCGCCAGCAGTACTTC. Translation: CASSQEGTGGAGRQQYF. The chain recombines TRBV4-2 with TRBJ2-7; 8 bases are a match to TRBD2. The germline CDR1 and CDR2 sequences are LGHNA and YNFKEQ. V trimming: 0 bases; J trimming: 8 bases; junction bases outside the gene matches: 15. The CDR3 covers 17 residues.

The chain employs TRBV30 and TRBJ2-3; D call uncertain. Trimming took off 4 bases at V and 2 bases at J, with 10 bases between the two ends. Germline CDR1 and CDR2: GTSNPN and SVGIG (reference sequence). This CDR3 spans 13 amino acids. CDR3 protein: CAWNLGATDTQYF. The CDR3 nucleotides are TGTGCCTGGAATCTCGGTGCCACAGATACGCAGTATTTT.

The chain joins TRBV19 to TRBJ2-1, with D perhaps TRBD1 (5 bases). With 9 bases removed from V and 6 bases from J, the gap between germline ends came to 12 bases. CDR3 length: 12 residues. Germline loops: CDR1 LNHDA, CDR2 SQIVND (reference sequence). The CDR3 DNA is TGTGCCAGCTCTGACAGAGCCAATGAGCAGTTCTTC. It translates to CASSDRANEQFF. Supplemented by reference TRBV19 and TRBJ2-1, the full variable domain reads DGGITQSPKYLFRKEGQNVTLSCEQNLNHDAMYWYRQDPGQGLRLIYYSQIVNDFQKGDIAEGYSVSREKKESFPLTVTSAQKNPTAFYLCASSDRANEQFFGPGTRLTVL.

The chain combines TRBV11-2 with TRBJ1-2, with 9 bases matching TRBD1. CDR1 SGHAT and CDR2 FQNNGV come from the germline V gene. The CDR3 runs 13 residues. Unmatched junction bases numbered 6, after V lost 4 bases and J lost 9 bases. The CDR3 DNA reads TGTGCCAGCAGCTGGGGGACAGGGTCTAGCTACACCTTC. This gives the protein CASSWGTGSSYTF.

The J gene is TRBJ1-4, the V gene TRBV6-1; 10 nucleotides line up with TRBD1. Per the germline V gene, CDR1 is MNHNS and CDR2 is SASEGT. This CDR3 contains 12 residues. CDR3: CGSGTGAEKLFF. CDR3 bases: TGTGGCTCCGGGACAGGGGCTGAAAAACTGTTTTTT.

The J gene is TRBJ1-2, the V gene TRBV12-5, with TRBD1 matching 9 bases. This CDR3 has 13 residues. The germline V gene has CDR1 LGHNT and CDR2 FRNRAP. The junction had 5 bases not matched to a gene; V was cut back by 4 bases and J by 8 bases. CDR3 sequence (DNA): TGTGCTAGTGGTTGGGACAGGGACGGAGGCTACACCTTC. Translation gives CASGWDRDGGYTF.